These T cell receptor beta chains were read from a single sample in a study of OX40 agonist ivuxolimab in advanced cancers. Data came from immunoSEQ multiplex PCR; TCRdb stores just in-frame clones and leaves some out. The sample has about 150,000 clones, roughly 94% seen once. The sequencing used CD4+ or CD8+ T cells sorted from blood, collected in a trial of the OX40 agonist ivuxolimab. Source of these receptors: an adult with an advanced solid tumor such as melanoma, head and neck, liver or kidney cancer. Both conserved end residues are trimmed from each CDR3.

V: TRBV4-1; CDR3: ASSQEGGRGLLAESVETQY
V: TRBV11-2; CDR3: ASNLERTSGGKYGTQY
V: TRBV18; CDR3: ASSPRTEAVSGLNIQY
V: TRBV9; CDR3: ASSPRRGREVWYNEQF
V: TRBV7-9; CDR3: ASSPSETQY
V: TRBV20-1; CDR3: STLPGDTQY
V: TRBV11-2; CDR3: ASSLDEDLGRGLPYEQY
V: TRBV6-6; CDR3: ASSYPGTGFVYT
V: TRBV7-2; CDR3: ASSLKAAKETQY
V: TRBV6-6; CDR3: ASNKRDAGNEQF
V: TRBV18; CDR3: ASSPRKSPDYGYT
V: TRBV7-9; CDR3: ASSLQQGANTEAF
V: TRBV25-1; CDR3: ASSDETALRSPLH
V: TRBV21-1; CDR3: ASRAVNTEAF
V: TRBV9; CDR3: ASSAKGGSSGRSSYNEQF
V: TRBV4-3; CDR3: ASSQEGGWGNTIY
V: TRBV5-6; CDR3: ASSLGAGSLETQY
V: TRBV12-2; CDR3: ASRYHGTGASMNTEAF
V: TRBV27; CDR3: ASRLMTGSTEAF
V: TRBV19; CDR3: ASSISGRASGELF
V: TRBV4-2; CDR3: ASSQGFSYNEQF
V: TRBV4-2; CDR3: ASSQAGGITVEQY
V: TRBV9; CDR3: ASSPRGVRATTNEKLF
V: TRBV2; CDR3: ASSNTGVGYT
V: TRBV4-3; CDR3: ASSQGAGAASTNYGYT
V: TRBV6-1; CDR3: ASSFRQGVPEAF
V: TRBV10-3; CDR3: AISWGGSGKVNEQF
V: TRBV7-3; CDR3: ASSIGISYEQY
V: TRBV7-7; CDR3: ASSLLAGPTDTQY
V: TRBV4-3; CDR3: ASSPGTGAYNEQF
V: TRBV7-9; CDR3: ASSLSGKNEQF
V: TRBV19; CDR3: ASSPGQGPNSPLH
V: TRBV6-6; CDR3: ASRPVGTEAF
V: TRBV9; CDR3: ASSVEWGTEAF
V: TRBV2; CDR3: ASGEEGQGFEKLF
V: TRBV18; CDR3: ASSPGGREKLF
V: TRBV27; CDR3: ASSFRERETQY
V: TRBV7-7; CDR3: ASSLSANTEAF
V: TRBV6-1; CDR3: ASSRDKVANEKLF
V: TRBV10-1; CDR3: ATGASGSDTQY